This TCR beta chain comes out of a study of early T cells in non-severe SARS-CoV-2 infection. Trimming left V 0 bases short and J 5 bases short, with 8 bases between. Germline lookup yields CDR1 MNHEY and CDR2 SVGAGI. The CDR3 covers 14 residues. A single record per CDR3 protein comes from TCRdb applying MiXCR to the 5' RACE reads. Of about 60,000 distinct CDR3 sequences in the sample, about 12% were seen once. This clonotype was seen ten or more times. Sequencing was carried out using whole blood. The TCR comes from an adult who was a healthcare worker with PCR-confirmed SARS-CoV-2 infection or an uninfected control (not recorded which). This chain connects TRBV6-5 to TRBJ2-1; D gene ambiguous. CDR3: CASSYSWVDNEQFF. The CDR3 DNA sequence: TGTGCCAGCAGTTACTCATGGGTAGACAATGAGCAGTTCTTC.